This T cell receptor beta chain was captured in a study of cytomegalovirus exposure and HLA in healthy donors. 13 Jbeta primers and 60 Vbeta primers were used for the PCR. Only in-frame clones appear in the TCRdb table, and some are missing; sequencing was by immunoSEQ multiplex PCR. The sample is made up of 100,000 to 150,000 clones, and the top ten hold under 2% of it. Study observations and caveats: Cytomegalovirus status was reportedly diagnosed by the classifier with high sensitivity and specificity. 87-base-pair reads could not separate some V segments, including TRBV6-2 and TRBV6-3. In an earlier analysis, productive rearrangement rates for most beta V segments clustered near 87% or 30%. What TCR beta sequences reportedly achieved was accurate prediction of HLA-A and HLA-B alleles in most subjects.

Germline-derived CDR1 and CDR2 are SGHRS and YFSETQ. This CDR3 is built from 16 residues. V was pared by 4 bases and J by 0 bases, with 17 bases between. Details on this clone: As yet, its antigen is unknown.

V usage is TRBV5-1 and J usage is TRBJ2-7; tentatively, D is TRBD2 (5 bases). This clonotype was obtained from a man between 18 and 35 years old in good health and CMV-seronegative. The sample comprised PBMCs. The CDR3 DNA sequence: TGCGCCAGCAGCCTCCACGGGGAGCGTGGCTCCTACGAGCAGTACTTC. Translating gives CASSLHGERGSYEQYF.